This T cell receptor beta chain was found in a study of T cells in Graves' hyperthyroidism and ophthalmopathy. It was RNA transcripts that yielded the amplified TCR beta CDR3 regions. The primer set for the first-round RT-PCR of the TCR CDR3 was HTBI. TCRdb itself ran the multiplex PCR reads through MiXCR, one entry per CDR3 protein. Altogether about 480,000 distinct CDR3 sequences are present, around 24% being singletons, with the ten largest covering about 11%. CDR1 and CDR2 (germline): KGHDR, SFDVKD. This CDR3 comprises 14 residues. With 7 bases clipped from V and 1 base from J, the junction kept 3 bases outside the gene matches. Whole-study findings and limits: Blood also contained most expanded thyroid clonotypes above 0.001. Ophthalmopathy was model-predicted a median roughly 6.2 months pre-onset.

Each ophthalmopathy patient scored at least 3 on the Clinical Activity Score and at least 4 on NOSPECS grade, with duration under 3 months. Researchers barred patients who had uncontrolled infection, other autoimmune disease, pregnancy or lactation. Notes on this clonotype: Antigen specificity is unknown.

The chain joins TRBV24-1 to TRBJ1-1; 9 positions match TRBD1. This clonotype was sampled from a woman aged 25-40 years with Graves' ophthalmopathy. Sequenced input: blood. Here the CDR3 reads CATRTGGSNTEAFF. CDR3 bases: TGTGCCACCAGAACAGGGGGCTCGAACACTGAAGCTTTCTTT.